The clone carrying this T cell receptor (beta chain) was detected only a few times. The sample originates from a study of blood T cell repertoires in COVID-19. The wider study: The cDNA or gDNA used as material had been derived from T cells, B-cell-depleted T cells, or PBMCs.

Per the authors' pipeline: Amplification from reference gene primers served as the basis for estimated nucleated cell counts. Profiling relied on immunoSEQ multiplex PCR, and the TCRdb table lists in-frame clones only, not all of them. That table supplies the V and J calls and clone size; D and trimming were determined from the DNA. There are some 99,000 clones in the sample; 75% to 85% occur only once, and less than 25% lies in the top ten. V was clipped by 4 bases and J by 6 bases, with 17 bases between them. Germline-derived CDR1 and CDR2 are SGDLS and YYNGEE. The length of the CDR3 is 15 residues.

The chain is built from TRBV9 and TRBJ2-1, with D perhaps matching TRBD1 (6 bases). This clonotype was obtained from a man between 65 and 80 years old with acute or convalescent COVID-19. The specimen sequenced was peripheral blood. The CDR3 spells CASSRTGFRGNEQFF. The CDR3, as DNA: TGTGCCAGCAGCCGAACAGGGTTTCGGGGCAATGAGCAGTTCTTC.